Listed here are 2 T cell receptor beta chains from one sample, sequenced in a study of T cell changes during pregnancy in multiple sclerosis. TCRdb keeps only in-frame clones here, not all; method: immunoSEQ multiplex PCR. Of roughly 40,000 clones listed, about 91% are singletons. The source was CD4+ T cells from peripheral blood mononuclear cells, collected after pregnancy. The receptors originated from a female donor in good health, enrolled as a control in a pregnancy study.

The sample holds one count of this clone. V and J are TRBV19 and TRBJ1-1, with a tentative D call TRBD1 (6 bases). From germline, CDR1 is LNHDA and CDR2 SQIVND (reference sequence). V lost 6 bases, J lost 0 bases, and 20 bases lay in between. CDR3 length: 17 residues. The CDR3 nucleotides read TGTGCCAGTAGGTCGGACAGACCCACCTTATTGAACACTGAAGCTTTCTTT. Translation: CASRSDRPTLLNTEAFF. The full variable domain, rest sourced from reference TRBV19 and TRBJ1-1, is DGGITQSPKYLFRKEGQNVTLSCEQNLNHDAMYWYRQDPGQGLRLIYYSQIVNDFQKGDIAEGYSVSREKKESFPLTVTSAQKNPTAFYLCASRSDRPTLLNTEAFFGQGTRLTVV.

This sequence joins TRBV27 and TRBJ2-1; 11 nucleotides align to TRBD2. The germline CDR1 and CDR2 sequences are MNHEY and SMNVEV (reference sequence). The J segment lost 2 bases and the V segment lost 6 bases, leaving 12 bases of the junction unmatched. The CDR3 has 18 residues. The CDR3 sequence is CASSRGLAGRPPYNEQFF. For the CDR3, the DNA is TGTGCCAGCAGCCGCGGACTAGCGGGCCGGCCCCCCTACAATGAGCAGTTCTTC.